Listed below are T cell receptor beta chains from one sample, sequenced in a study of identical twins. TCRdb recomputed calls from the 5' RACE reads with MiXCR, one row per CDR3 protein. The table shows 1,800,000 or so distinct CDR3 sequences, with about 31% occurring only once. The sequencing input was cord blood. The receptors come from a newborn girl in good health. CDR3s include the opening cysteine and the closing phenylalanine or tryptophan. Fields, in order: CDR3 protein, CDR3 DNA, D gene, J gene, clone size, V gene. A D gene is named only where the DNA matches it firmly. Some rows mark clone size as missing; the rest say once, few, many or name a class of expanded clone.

CDR3: CSGSLGTEAFF
DNA: TGCAGCGGATCCTTGGGGACTGAAGCTTTCTTT
D: -
J: TRBJ1-1
size: few
V: TRBV29-1

CDR3: CSARAVDTGELFF
DNA: TGCAGTGCTAGAGCAGTTGACACCGGGGAGCTGTTTTTT
D: -
J: TRBJ2-2
size: -
V: TRBV20-1

CDR3: CASSIYGAGAVKLFF
DNA: TGTGCCAGCAGCATTTATGGGGCGGGGGCAGTGAAACTGTTTTTT
D: -
J: TRBJ1-4
size: -
V: TRBV12-3/TRBV12-4

CDR3: CASSSRQAMNTEAFF
DNA: TGTGCCAGCAGCTCCCGACAGGCTATGAACACTGAAGCTTTCTTT
D: -
J: TRBJ1-1
size: few
V: TRBV7-9

CDR3: CASSVSGSVGETQYF
DNA: TGTGCCAGCAGCGTTAGCGGGAGTGTTGGTGAGACCCAGTACTTC
D: TRBD2
J: TRBJ2-5
size: few
V: TRBV9

CDR3: CSATPIDRGRETQYF
DNA: TGCAGTGCCACACCAATCGACAGGGGGCGAGAGACCCAGTACTTC
D: TRBD1
J: TRBJ2-5
size: few
V: TRBV20-1

CDR3: CASSLPGLAGRTDTQYF
DNA: TGTGCCAGCAGTTTACCGGGACTAGCGGGAAGAACAGATACGCAGTATTTT
D: TRBD2
J: TRBJ2-3
size: -
V: TRBV12-3/TRBV12-4

CDR3: CASSLSGTGGIHEQYF
DNA: TGTGCCAGCAGTTTATCGGGGACAGGGGGCATCCACGAGCAGTACTTC
D: TRBD1
J: TRBJ2-7
size: -
V: TRBV27

CDR3: CASSLAGNQNIQYF
DNA: TGCGCCAGCAGCTTGGCGGGGAATCAAAACATTCAGTACTTC
D: -
J: TRBJ2-4
size: few
V: TRBV5-1

CDR3: CASSRLAGETQYF
DNA: TGCGCCAGCAGCCGACTAGCGGGAGAGACCCAGTACTTC
D: TRBD2
J: TRBJ2-5
size: many
V: TRBV25-1

CDR3: CSARQGADQPQHF
DNA: TGCAGTGCTCGACAGGGGGCCGATCAGCCCCAGCATTTT
D: TRBD1
J: TRBJ1-5
size: -
V: TRBV20-1

CDR3: CAWTSRTGMKLFF
DNA: TGTGCCTGGACCTCCCGGACAGGGATGAAACTGTTTTTT
D: TRBD1
J: TRBJ1-4
size: few
V: TRBV30

CDR3: CATSDFSSGELFF
DNA: TGTGCCACCAGTGATTTTTCCTCCGGGGAGCTGTTTTTT
D: -
J: TRBJ2-2
size: few
V: TRBV24-1

CDR3: CASTLGGDQPQHF
DNA: TGTGCCAGCACCTTGGGAGGCGATCAGCCCCAGCATTTT
D: -
J: TRBJ1-5
size: few
V: TRBV12-3/TRBV12-4

CDR3: CASRPRTGSGTTVMDTQYF
DNA: TGTGCCAGCAGACCCCGCACGGGGAGCGGGACTACCGTTATGGATACGCAGTATTTT
D: TRBD2
J: TRBJ2-3
size: once
V: TRBV7-6

CDR3: CASRNSLGGGYGYTF
DNA: TGTGCCAGCAGAAATAGTCTAGGGGGAGGCTATGGCTACACCTTC
D: -
J: TRBJ1-2
size: -
V: TRBV28

CDR3: CASSSIQGRGWDNEQLF
DNA: TGTGCCAGCAGTTCGATACAGGGGAGAGGTTGGGACAATGAGCAGTTATTC
D: TRBD1
J: TRBJ2-1
size: -
V: TRBV28

CDR3: CASNPRTGETQYF
DNA: TGTGCCAGCAATCCCAGGACGGGAGAGACCCAGTACTTC
D: -
J: TRBJ2-5
size: -
V: TRBV28

CDR3: CASSWAGQDTQYF
DNA: TGTGCCAGCAGTTGGGCAGGGCAAGATACGCAGTATTTT
D: -
J: TRBJ2-3
size: many
V: TRBV6-5

CDR3: CASSLLLGRNSYNEQFF
DNA: TGTGCCAGCAGTTTATTACTCGGGCGGAACTCCTACAATGAGCAGTTCTTC
D: -
J: TRBJ2-1
size: few
V: TRBV27

CDR3: CASSSLAGKYNEQFF
DNA: TGTGCCAGCAGTTCCCTAGCGGGGAAGTACAATGAGCAGTTCTTC
D: TRBD2
J: TRBJ2-1
size: many
V: TRBV28

CDR3: CASRAPGSEQFF
DNA: TGTGCCAGCAGGGCTCCCGGGAGTGAGCAGTTCTTC
D: -
J: TRBJ2-1
size: few
V: TRBV6-6

CDR3: CASSISGQVLDANYGYTF
DNA: TGTGCCAGCAGTATATCGGGACAGGTGCTTGATGCTAACTATGGCTACACCTTC
D: TRBD1
J: TRBJ1-2
size: few
V: TRBV6-5

CDR3: CASMKRGSTDTQYF
DNA: TGCGCCAGCATGAAGCGGGGGAGCACAGATACGCAGTATTTT
D: TRBD2
J: TRBJ2-3
size: -
V: TRBV10-2

CDR3: CASSSGQGSSQPQHF
DNA: TGTGCCAGCAGCTCCGGACAGGGTTCATCTCAGCCCCAGCATTTT
D: TRBD1
J: TRBJ1-5
size: -
V: TRBV28

CDR3: CAISEEGTQYF
DNA: TGTGCCATCAGTGAGGAGGGGACCCAGTACTTC
D: -
J: TRBJ2-5
size: -
V: TRBV10-3

CDR3: CASSLAGTGDNYGYTF
DNA: TGTGCCAGCAGCTTGGCTGGGACAGGGGATAACTATGGCTACACCTTC
D: TRBD1
J: TRBJ1-2
size: few
V: TRBV5-5

CDR3: CASSLQPLSYNEQFF
DNA: TGTGCTAGCAGCTTACAGCCACTTTCCTACAATGAGCAGTTCTTC
D: -
J: TRBJ2-1
size: -
V: TRBV7-7

CDR3: CASSPSGTGTYEQYF
DNA: TGTGCCAGCAGTCCATCCGGGACAGGGACCTACGAGCAGTACTTC
D: TRBD1
J: TRBJ2-7
size: few
V: TRBV28

CDR3: CSARGQGYNTEAFF
DNA: TGCAGTGCTAGAGGTCAGGGGTACAACACTGAAGCTTTCTTT
D: -
J: TRBJ1-1
size: -
V: TRBV20-1

CDR3: CSARDWTSGAYEQYF
DNA: TGCAGTGCTAGAGACTGGACTAGCGGAGCCTACGAGCAGTACTTC
D: TRBD2
J: TRBJ2-7
size: few
V: TRBV20-1

CDR3: CSARAWDSQAFF
DNA: TGCAGTGCTAGAGCCTGGGACAGCCAAGCTTTCTTT
D: TRBD1
J: TRBJ1-1
size: few
V: TRBV20-1

CDR3: CSAEVVSSYEQYF
DNA: TGCAGTGCTGAGGTCGTTAGCTCCTACGAGCAGTACTTC
D: -
J: TRBJ2-7
size: -
V: TRBV20-1

CDR3: CASSSLGLMLGYTF
DNA: TGTGCCAGCAGTTCCCTGGGTCTTATGTTAGGCTACACCTTC
D: -
J: TRBJ1-2
size: once
V: TRBV12-3/TRBV12-4

CDR3: CSARDYAGGRSYEQYF
DNA: TGCAGTGCTAGAGATTATGCTGGCGGGAGGTCCTACGAGCAGTACTTC
D: TRBD2
J: TRBJ2-7
size: few
V: TRBV20-1

CDR3: CASSQEGLAIGELFF
DNA: TGTGCCAGCAGCCAAGAGGGACTAGCCATCGGGGAGCTGTTTTTT
D: TRBD2
J: TRBJ2-2
size: -
V: TRBV4-2

CDR3: CASSQLGTSGRETQYF
DNA: TGTGCCAGCAGCCAACTTGGGACTAGCGGGAGGGAGACCCAGTACTTC
D: TRBD2
J: TRBJ2-5
size: -
V: TRBV3-1

CDR3: CASSLSAGEHNEQYF
DNA: TGTGCCAGCAGCTTAAGTGCGGGGGAGCACAATGAGCAGTACTTC
D: TRBD2
J: TRBJ2-7
size: -
V: TRBV7-2

CDR3: CASSYGYTGINQPQHF
DNA: TGTGCCAGCAGTTACGGGTACACAGGGATCAATCAGCCCCAGCATTTT
D: -
J: TRBJ1-5
size: -
V: TRBV6-2/TRBV6-3